This passage covers 3 T cell receptor beta chains from one sample sequenced in a study of cytomegalovirus exposure and HLA in healthy donors. The PCR employed 60 Vbeta primers together with 13 Jbeta primers. The method was immunoSEQ multiplex PCR; TCRdb's version includes in-frame clones alone and lacks a portion of them. The sample lists about 150,000 clones, around 82% occurring once. The sample consisted of PBMCs. Source of these receptors: a woman aged 35 to 49 in good health and CMV-seropositive.

The gene calls are TRBV29-1 and TRBJ1-1; D possibly corresponds to TRBD1 (6 bases). CDR1 SQVTM and CDR2 ANQGSEA come from the germline V gene. Trimming pared 7 bases from V and 5 bases from J, leaving 11 bases between. The CDR3 spans 11 residues. CDR3 in amino acids: CSGEGGTEAFF. CDR3 nucleotide sequence: TGCAGCGGGGAAGGGGGAACTGAAGCTTTCTTT.

In its sample, this clone was seen a few times. The chain couples TRBV7-2 to TRBJ2-3; D not resolved. Trimming removed 2 bases at V and 4 bases at J, with 16 bases between. The CDR3 extends over 16 amino acids. Germline V gives CDR1 SGHTA, CDR2 FQGNSA. For the CDR3, the DNA is TGTGCCAGCAGCTTAACGTTCAACCCGGCGGCAGATACGCAGTATTTT. Translating it yields CASSLTFNPAADTQYF.

The J gene is TRBJ1-1, the V gene TRBV5-1; 7 bases are shared with TRBD1. CDR1 and CDR2 (germline): SGHRS, YFSETQ. The CDR3 spans 15 residues. V gave up 4 bases and J gave up 0 bases; unmatched junction bases: 6. The CDR3 spells CASSPLGQVNTEAFF. In DNA, the CDR3 is TGCGCCAGCAGCCCGCTCGGACAGGTGAACACTGAAGCTTTCTTT. Full variable domain (outside the CDR3, taken from reference TRBV5-1 and TRBJ1-1): KAGVTQTPRYLIKTRGQQVTLSCSPISGHRSVSWYQQTPGQGLQFLFEYFSETQRNKGNFPGRFSGRQFSNSRSEMNVSTLELGDSALYLCASSPLGQVNTEAFFGQGTRLTVV.